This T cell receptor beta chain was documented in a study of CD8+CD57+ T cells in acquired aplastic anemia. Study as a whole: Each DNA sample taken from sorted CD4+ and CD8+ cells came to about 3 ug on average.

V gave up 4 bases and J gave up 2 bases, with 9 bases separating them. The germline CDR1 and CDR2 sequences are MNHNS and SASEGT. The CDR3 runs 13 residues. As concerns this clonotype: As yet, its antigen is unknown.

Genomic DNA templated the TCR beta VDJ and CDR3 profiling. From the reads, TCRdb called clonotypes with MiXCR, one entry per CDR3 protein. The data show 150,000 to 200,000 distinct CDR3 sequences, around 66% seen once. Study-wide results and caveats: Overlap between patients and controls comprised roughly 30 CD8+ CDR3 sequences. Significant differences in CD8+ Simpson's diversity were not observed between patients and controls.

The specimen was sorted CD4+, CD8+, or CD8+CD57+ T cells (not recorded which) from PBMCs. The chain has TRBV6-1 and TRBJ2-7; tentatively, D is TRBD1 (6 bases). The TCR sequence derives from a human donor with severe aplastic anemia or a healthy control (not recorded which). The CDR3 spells CASSAGEPYEQYF. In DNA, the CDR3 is TGTGCCAGCAGTGCAGGGGAACCCTACGAGCAGTACTTC.